Only one count was recorded for the clone carrying this TCR beta chain. Its antigen remains unknown. The CDR3 covers 14 residues. Trimming pared 5 bases from V and 1 base from J, leaving 11 bases between. Per germline, CDR1 MNHNS and CDR2 SASEGT. It was with 60 Vbeta and 13 Jbeta primers that the PCR ran. TCRdb's table, derived via immunoSEQ multiplex PCR, lists solely in-frame clones and lacks some. The table shows 250,000 to 350,000 clones, with 80% occurring only once. The data belong to a study of cytomegalovirus exposure and HLA in healthy donors. Study-level results: In most subjects, TCR beta sequences reportedly gave accurate predictions of HLA-A and HLA-B alleles.

The TCR comes from a girl aged 2-10 years in good health and CMV-seronegative. The genes are TRBV6-1 and TRBJ1-1; D gene ambiguous. Material: PBMCs. The CDR3 DNA reads TGTGCCAGCAGTTGGCAGACACAGAACACTGAAGCTTTCTTT. It codes for CASSWQTQNTEAFF.